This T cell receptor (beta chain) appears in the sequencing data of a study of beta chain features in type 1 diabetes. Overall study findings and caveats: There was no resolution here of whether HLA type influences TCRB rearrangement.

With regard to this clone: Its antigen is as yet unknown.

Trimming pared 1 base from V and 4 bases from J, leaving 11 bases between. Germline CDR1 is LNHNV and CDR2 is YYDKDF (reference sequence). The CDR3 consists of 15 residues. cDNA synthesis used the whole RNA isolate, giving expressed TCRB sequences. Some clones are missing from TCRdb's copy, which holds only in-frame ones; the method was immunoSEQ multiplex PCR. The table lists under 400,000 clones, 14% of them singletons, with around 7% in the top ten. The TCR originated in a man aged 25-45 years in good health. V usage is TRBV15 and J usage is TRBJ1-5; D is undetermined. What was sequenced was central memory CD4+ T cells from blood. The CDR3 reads CATSRGIASNQPQHF. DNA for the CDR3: TGTGCCACCAGCAGAGGAATAGCAAGTAATCAGCCCCAGCATTTT. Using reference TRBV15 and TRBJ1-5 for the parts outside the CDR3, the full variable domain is DAMVIQNPRYQVTQFGKPVTLSCSQTLNHNVMYWYQQKSSQAPKLLFHYYDKDFNNEADTPDNFQSRRPNTSFCFLDIRSPGLGDTAMYLCATSRGIASNQPQHFGDGTRLSIL.